A selection of T cell receptor beta chains follows, all from one sample in a study of T cells in Graves' hyperthyroidism and ophthalmopathy. TCRdb re-derived calls from the multiplex PCR reads in MiXCR, one entry per CDR3 protein. This sample has hundreds of thousands of distinct CDR3 sequences, with approximately 14% found just once. What was sequenced was blood. These TCRs come from a woman aged 18-29 years with Graves' hyperthyroidism. CDR3s include the opening cysteine and the closing phenylalanine or tryptophan. A D gene is named only where the DNA matches it firmly. Size values are once, few and many counts, or a class for expanded clones, and some rows have none.

CDR3: CASSLGVDRGPPIYF
DNA: TGTGCCAGCAGCCTTGGGGTCGACAGGGGACCGCCCATATATTTT
size: few
J: TRBJ1-3
D: TRBD1
V: TRBV5-6

CDR3: CASSYKKQGAPYVDGYTF
DNA: TGTGCCAGCAGTTACAAAAAACAGGGGGCTCCTTATGTCGATGGCTACACCTTC
size: .
J: TRBJ1-2
D: TRBD1
V: TRBV6-5

CDR3: CASGPRDSLNTEAFF
DNA: TGTGCCAGCGGTCCCAGGGACTCCCTGAACACTGAAGCTTTCTTT
size: .
J: TRBJ1-1
D: .
V: TRBV27

CDR3: CASSLKYRVGETQYF
DNA: TGTGCCAGCAGCTTAAAATACAGGGTGGGAGAGACCCAGTACTTC
size: many
J: TRBJ2-5
D: .
V: TRBV7-3

CDR3: CSARGGGGPGSEQFF
DNA: TGCAGTGCTAGGGGGGGAGGGGGGCCTGGGTCTGAGCAGTTCTTC
size: .
J: TRBJ2-1
D: .
V: TRBV20-1

CDR3: CASSSGMGQGYGYTF
DNA: TGTGCCAGCAGTTCTGGAATGGGACAGGGGTATGGCTACACCTTC
size: many
J: TRBJ1-2
D: TRBD1
V: TRBV12-3/TRBV12-4

CDR3: CASRLAGSDEQFF
DNA: TGTGCCAGCAGGCTAGCGGGATCCGATGAGCAGTTCTTC
size: many
J: TRBJ2-1
D: TRBD2
V: TRBV2

CDR3: CAIGGLGLIYEQYF
DNA: TGTGCCATCGGCGGACTAGGGCTTATATACGAGCAGTACTTC
size: once
J: TRBJ2-7
D: TRBD2
V: TRBV10-3

CDR3: CASAERPAGSNQPQHF
DNA: TGCGCCAGCGCGGAAAGGCCTGCTGGCAGCAATCAGCCCCAGCATTTT
size: .
J: TRBJ1-5
D: .
V: TRBV5-1

CDR3: CASSGGQGGSSNQPQHF
DNA: TGCGCCAGCAGCGGCGGACAGGGAGGAAGTAGCAATCAGCCCCAGCATTTT
size: .
J: TRBJ1-5
D: TRBD1
V: TRBV4-1

CDR3: CASSSYPGLAGLHNEQFF
DNA: TGTGCCAGCAGTTCATATCCCGGACTAGCGGGTTTACACAATGAGCAGTTCTTC
size: few
J: TRBJ2-1
D: TRBD2
V: TRBV28

CDR3: CASSDADTGPAGELFF
DNA: TGTGCCAGCAGCGACGCAGATACAGGGCCCGCCGGGGAGCTGTTTTTT
size: .
J: TRBJ2-2
D: .
V: TRBV7-9

CDR3: CASSVPGRSAGELFF
DNA: TGTGCCAGTAGTGTACCGGGCCGTTCGGCCGGGGAGCTGTTTTTT
size: .
J: TRBJ2-2
D: .
V: TRBV19

CDR3: CSARDLGFRTDTQYF
DNA: TGCAGTGCTAGAGATCTAGGCTTTCGCACAGATACGCAGTATTTT
size: .
J: TRBJ2-3
D: .
V: TRBV20-1

CDR3: CASSPGTAGEQFF
DNA: TGTGCCAGCAGCCCGGGGACAGCCGGTGAGCAGTTCTTC
size: .
J: TRBJ2-1
D: TRBD1
V: TRBV7-9

CDR3: CAGSYPTGQHTSYEQYF
DNA: TGTGCCGGCAGTTACCCAACGGGACAGCATACCTCCTACGAGCAGTACTTC
size: .
J: TRBJ2-7
D: TRBD1
V: TRBV6-2/TRBV6-3

CDR3: CASSGADGRVNQPQHF
DNA: TGTGCCAGCAGTGGCGCGGACGGGAGGGTCAATCAGCCCCAGCATTTT
size: .
J: TRBJ1-5
D: .
V: TRBV28

CDR3: CASSGEGRDIQYF
DNA: TGTGCCAGCAGTGGCGAAGGGAGGGACATTCAGTACTTC
size: many
J: TRBJ2-4
D: TRBD2
V: TRBV2

CDR3: CSVEGAWNYEQYF
DNA: TGCAGCGTGGAGGGGGCCTGGAACTACGAGCAGTACTTC
size: many
J: TRBJ2-7
D: .
V: TRBV29-1

CDR3: CASSFGTSGPRDTQYF
DNA: TGCGCCAGCAGCTTCGGGACTAGCGGACCTCGGGATACGCAGTATTTT
size: many
J: TRBJ2-3
D: TRBD2
V: TRBV5-1

CDR3: CSASPVAGGLDSTDTQYF
DNA: TGCAGTGCTAGCCCCGTAGCGGGGGGCCTAGATAGCACAGATACGCAGTATTTT
size: many
J: TRBJ2-3
D: TRBD2
V: TRBV20-1

CDR3: CASSLPDEKWDTQYF
DNA: TGTGCCAGCAGCTTACCGGACGAAAAATGGGATACGCAGTATTTT
size: .
J: TRBJ2-3
D: .
V: TRBV5-6

CDR3: CASRYRGTGANVLTF
DNA: TGTGCCAGCAGATACAGAGGAACTGGGGCCAACGTCCTGACTTTC
size: .
J: TRBJ2-6
D: .
V: TRBV2

CDR3: CSASPDLVGYTF
DNA: TGCAGTGCTAGCCCGGATCTGGTGGGCTACACCTTC
size: .
J: TRBJ1-2
D: .
V: TRBV20-1

CDR3: CASSPRERNYEQYF
DNA: TGTGCCAGCAGTCCGCGGGAGCGCAACTACGAGCAGTACTTC
size: many
J: TRBJ2-7
D: TRBD2
V: TRBV12-3/TRBV12-4

CDR3: CASSFDTGRILNEQFF
DNA: TGTGCCAGCAGCTTTGATACCGGGAGGATCCTCAATGAGCAGTTCTTC
size: few
J: TRBJ2-1
D: TRBD2
V: TRBV5-6

CDR3: CASSETGRTSNTGELFF
DNA: TGCGCCAGCAGTGAAACAGGCCGCACTTCGAACACCGGGGAGCTGTTTTTT
size: .
J: TRBJ2-2
D: .
V: TRBV10-1

CDR3: CASSVGTSGYNEQFF
DNA: TGTGCCAGCAGTGTGGGGACTAGTGGCTACAATGAGCAGTTCTTC
size: many
J: TRBJ2-1
D: TRBD2
V: TRBV12-3/TRBV12-4